Listed below are T cell receptor beta chains from one sample, sequenced in a study of identical twins. TCRdb analysed the 5' RACE reads with MiXCR anew, one entry per CDR3 protein. Altogether under 350,000 distinct CDR3 sequences are present, nearly 9.5% being singletons, with the ten largest covering roughly 6.8%. These same records also appear under a second study, on yellow fever vaccine responses in identical twins.

The sample taken for sequencing was CD8+ T cells sorted from blood. The receptors derive from a woman between 18 and 29 years old in good health. Both conserved end residues are part of each CDR3. The D gene is left open where the match is weak. Only some rows state a clone size, as once, few, many or a class for expanded clones.

clone_size d_call j_call v_call cdr3_nt cdr3_aa
few NA TRBJ1-1 TRBV4-3 TGCGCCAGCCGCCATTCCGGGTCCTCGACCACTGAAGCTTTCTTT CASRHSGSSTTEAFF
NA TRBD2 TRBJ2-7 TRBV20-1 TGCAGTGCTAGAGATGGGGGGGTCTACGAGCAGTACTTC CSARDGGVYEQYF
NA NA TRBJ1-6 TRBV19 TGTGCCAGTAGTATCGCGTCGGGCTCGAATTCACCCCTCCACTTT CASSIASGSNSPLHF
few NA TRBJ2-7 TRBV7-9 TGTGCCAGCAGCAGTCGGGACACCAACGAGCAGTACTTC CASSSRDTNEQYF
few TRBD1 TRBJ1-2 TRBV5-4 TGTGCCAGCAGCGGGGACAGGGACTATGGCTACACCTTC CASSGDRDYGYTF
many TRBD2 TRBJ2-1 TRBV4-3 TGCGCCAGCAGCCAAGACTGGACTAGCGGGAGCAATGAGCAGTTCTTC CASSQDWTSGSNEQFF
many NA TRBJ1-2 TRBV4-3 TGCGCCAGCAGCCAAGATCGGGGGCAGGTGGAAGGCTACACCTTC CASSQDRGQVEGYTF
few TRBD2 TRBJ2-1 TRBV12-3/TRBV12-4 TGTGCCAGCAGTTTATGGACTAGCTCCTACAATGAGCAGTTCTTC CASSLWTSSYNEQFF
few TRBD2 TRBJ2-1 TRBV3-1 TGTGCCAGCAGCCTTAAACTCGGACTAGCGTCATACAATGAGCAGTTCTTC CASSLKLGLASYNEQFF
few NA TRBJ1-1 TRBV5-1 TGCGCCAGCAGCTTGGGGGGGACACTCACTGAAGCTTTCTTT CASSLGGTLTEAFF
few NA TRBJ2-7 TRBV4-1 TGCGCCAGCAGCCAAGCCAATGTCGGCTACGAGCAGTACTTC CASSQANVGYEQYF
many TRBD2 TRBJ2-7 TRBV10-3 TGTGCCATCAGTGAGATGGCTAGCGGGGCGCGTGAGTACTTC CAISEMASGAREYF
many TRBD1 TRBJ2-2 TRBV4-3 TGCGCCAGCAGCCCCCTCGGGCAGGGGGTTGACACCGGGGAGCTGTTTTTT CASSPLGQGVDTGELFF
few NA TRBJ2-7 TRBV5-4 TGTGCCAGCAGCTGGGGGGACGGCCCCTACGAGCAGTACTTC CASSWGDGPYEQYF
many NA TRBJ2-6 TRBV4-3 TGCGCCAGCAGCACCGAGAGCGGGTCGAGCTCTGGGGCCAACGTCCTGACTTTC CASSTESGSSSGANVLTF
few NA TRBJ2-5 TRBV5-1 TGCGCCAGCAGCCCATGGGAGGTCGGGCCCCAAGAGACCCAGTACTTC CASSPWEVGPQETQYF
NA TRBD2 TRBJ2-1 TRBV3-1 TGTGCCTGCTCCAAAGCGGGGGCAAGGAACCCCAACAATGAGCAGTTCTTC CACSKAGARNPNNEQFF
NA NA TRBJ2-1 TRBV9 TGTGCCAGCAGCGTAGAAGGGGGAGGGAATTATAACAATGAGCAGTTCTTC CASSVEGGGNYNNEQFF
NA TRBD2 TRBJ2-1 TRBV5-1 TGCGCCAGCAGCCCCCTGTCTAGCGGGGTCTACAATGAGCAGTTCTTC CASSPLSSGVYNEQFF
few NA TRBJ2-3 TRBV28 TGTGCCAGCAGTTTACGTTCGGCAGCGGCGGCTTCAGATACGCAGTATTTT CASSLRSAAAASDTQYF
NA NA TRBJ1-5 TRBV27 TGTGCCAGCAGTTTTATGATCCCGGGATCGAGCAATCAGCCCCAGCATTTT CASSFMIPGSSNQPQHF
many NA TRBJ2-7 TRBV6-2/TRBV6-3 TGTGCCAGCGACCATCGGGCAGGGAAGGCCTACGAGCAGTACTTC CASDHRAGKAYEQYF
NA NA TRBJ2-1 TRBV6-9 TGTGCCAGCAGTTATTCAATTGACCTCGCGGGTGAGCAGTTCTTC CASSYSIDLAGEQFF
NA NA TRBJ2-7 TRBV4-3 TGCGCCAGCAGCCAAGATAGGGGGGCATCCTACGAGCAGTACTTC CASSQDRGASYEQYF
few TRBD1 TRBJ1-1 TRBV6-4 TGTGCCAGCACCTCGCCAGGTGGACAGGGTTCTCAAGCTTTCTTT CASTSPGGQGSQAFF
few NA TRBJ2-7 TRBV28 TGTGCCAGCAGAGCGCCCCTTTTGGATGAGCAGTACTTC CASRAPLLDEQYF
few NA TRBJ1-1 TRBV6-4 TGTGCCAGCAGCCCAGGGGAAGAAGCTTTCTTT CASSPGEEAFF
many NA TRBJ2-7 TRBV5-1 TGCGCCAGCAGCGGCTCCTACGAGCAGTACTTC CASSGSYEQYF
many NA TRBJ2-1 TRBV12-3/TRBV12-4 TGTGCCAGCAGTTTTTCGGGCCTCAATGAGCAGTTCTTC CASSFSGLNEQFF
many TRBD2 TRBJ2-7 TRBV12-3/TRBV12-4 TGTGCCAGCAGGTCGACTAGCGGGTACGAGCAGTACTTC CASRSTSGYEQYF
many NA TRBJ2-2 TRBV11-2 TGTGCCAGCAGCCCCCCCGTCAGGCTGAACACCGGGGAGCTGTTTTTT CASSPPVRLNTGELFF
many NA TRBJ2-3 TRBV29-1 TGCAGCGTTGATTTTTCTGCCTTACACTATTTT CSVDFSALHYF
NA NA TRBJ1-5 TRBV6-1 TGTGCCAGCAGCCCCGACAGGATCAATCAGCCCCAGCATTTT CASSPDRINQPQHF
few TRBD1 TRBJ2-7 TRBV4-3 TGCGCCAGCAGCCAAGACGGTGTAACGACAGGGGCCCACGAGCAGTACTTC CASSQDGVTTGAHEQYF
many TRBD1 TRBJ1-2 TRBV12-3/TRBV12-4 TGTGCCAGCAGCCTGGGACAGGCGAACTATGGCTACACCTTC CASSLGQANYGYTF
many NA TRBJ2-7 TRBV4-3 TGCGCCAGCAGCCAAGATAGGATCAGGGGCTCCTACGAGCAGTACTTC CASSQDRIRGSYEQYF
NA NA TRBJ2-7 TRBV11-2 TGTGCCAGCAGCTTATACCTAGGGGGCTACGAGCAGTACTTC CASSLYLGGYEQYF
many NA TRBJ2-1 TRBV12-3/TRBV12-4 TGTGCCAGCAGCCCCCTCGGATCATACAATGAGCAGTTCTTC CASSPLGSYNEQFF
few TRBD2 TRBJ2-2 TRBV4-3 TGCGCCAGCAGGGCAGGGCGGGAGCTCGGGGAGCTGTTTTTT CASRAGRELGELFF
few NA TRBJ2-1 TRBV30 TGTGCCTGGATGGATAGCTCCAGGTCCTACAATGAGCAGTTCTTC CAWMDSSRSYNEQFF
many NA TRBJ2-3 TRBV29-1 TGCAGCGTTGACAGTCGGGGGACCACAGATACGCAGTATTTT CSVDSRGTTDTQYF
NA TRBD2 TRBJ2-7 TRBV6-1 TGTGCCAGCAGAGGGGGACTAGCGGAAATCTACGAGCAGTACTTC CASRGGLAEIYEQYF
NA TRBD1 TRBJ2-1 TRBV10-2 TGCGCCAGCAGCGGGACAGGGGGCAGGAATGAGCAGTTCTTC CASSGTGGRNEQFF
NA NA TRBJ2-1 TRBV7-3 TGTGCCAGCAGCACGGGGACCGACAATGAGCAGTTCTTC CASSTGTDNEQFF
few TRBD2 TRBJ2-1 TRBV5-1 TGCGCCAGCAGCTCCCCGGGGGGCTCCTACAATGAGCAGTTCTTC CASSSPGGSYNEQFF
NA NA TRBJ2-4 TRBV4-1 TGCGCCAGCAGCCAATCTTATATGGCTGGGGCCAAAAACATTCAGTACTTC CASSQSYMAGAKNIQYF
few NA TRBJ2-1 TRBV3-1 TGTGCCAGCAGCCAAGAAATGTTGGATGAGCAGTTCTTC CASSQEMLDEQFF
NA TRBD1 TRBJ1-2 TRBV15 TGTGCCACCAGCAGACCCGGGACAGGGCACTATGGCTACACCTTC CATSRPGTGHYGYTF
few TRBD2 TRBJ2-7 TRBV28 TGTGCCAGCAGCCCACGGTCGGGGACTAGCTTCGGTTACGAGCAGTACTTC CASSPRSGTSFGYEQYF